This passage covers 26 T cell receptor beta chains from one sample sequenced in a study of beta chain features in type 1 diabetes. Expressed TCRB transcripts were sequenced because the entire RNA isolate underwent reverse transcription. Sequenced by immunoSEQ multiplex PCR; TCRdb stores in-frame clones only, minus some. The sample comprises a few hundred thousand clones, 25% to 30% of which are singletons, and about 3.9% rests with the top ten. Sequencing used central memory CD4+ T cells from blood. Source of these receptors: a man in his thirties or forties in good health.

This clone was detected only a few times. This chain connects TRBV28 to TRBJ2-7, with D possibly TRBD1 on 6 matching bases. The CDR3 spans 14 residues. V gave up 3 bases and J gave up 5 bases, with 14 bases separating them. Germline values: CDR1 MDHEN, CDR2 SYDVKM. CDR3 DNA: TGTGCCAGCAGTTTGACAGGTGTTGGACACGAGCAGTACTTC. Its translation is CASSLTGVGHEQYF.

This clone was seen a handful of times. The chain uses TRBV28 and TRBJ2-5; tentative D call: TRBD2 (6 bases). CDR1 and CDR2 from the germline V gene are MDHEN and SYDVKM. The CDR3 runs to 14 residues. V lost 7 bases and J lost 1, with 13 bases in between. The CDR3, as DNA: TGTGCCAGCACCTTAGGGACTTCCCAAGAGACCCAGTACTTC. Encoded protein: CASTLGTSQETQYF.

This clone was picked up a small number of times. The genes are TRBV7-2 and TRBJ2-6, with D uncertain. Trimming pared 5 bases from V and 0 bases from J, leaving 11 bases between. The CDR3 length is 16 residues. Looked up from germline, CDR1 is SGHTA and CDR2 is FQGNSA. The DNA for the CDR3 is TGTGCCAGCAGCACTTGGACGGACTCTGGGGCCAACGTCCTGACTTTC. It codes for CASSTWTDSGANVLTF.

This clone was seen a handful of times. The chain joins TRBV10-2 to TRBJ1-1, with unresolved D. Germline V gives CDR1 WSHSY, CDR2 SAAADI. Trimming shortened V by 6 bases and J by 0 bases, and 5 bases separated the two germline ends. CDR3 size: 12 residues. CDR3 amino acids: CASRQMNTEAFF. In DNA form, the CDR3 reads TGCGCCAGCAGACAGATGAACACTGAAGCTTTCTTT.

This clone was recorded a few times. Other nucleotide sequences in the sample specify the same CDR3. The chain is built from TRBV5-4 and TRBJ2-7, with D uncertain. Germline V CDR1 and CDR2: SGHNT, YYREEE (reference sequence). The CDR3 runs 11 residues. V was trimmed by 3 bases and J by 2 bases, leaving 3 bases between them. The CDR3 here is CASSSTYEQYF. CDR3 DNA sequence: TGTGCCAGCAGCTCGACCTACGAGCAGTACTTC. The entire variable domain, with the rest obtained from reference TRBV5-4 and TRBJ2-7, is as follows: ETGVTQSPTHLIKTRGQQVTLRCSSQSGHNTVSWYQQALGQGPQFIFQYYREEENGRGNFPPRFSGLQFPNYSSELNVNALELDDSALYLCASSSTYEQYFGPGTRLTVT.

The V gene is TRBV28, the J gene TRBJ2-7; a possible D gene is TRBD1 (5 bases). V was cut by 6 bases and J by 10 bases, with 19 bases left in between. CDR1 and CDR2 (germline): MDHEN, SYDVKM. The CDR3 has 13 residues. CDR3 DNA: TGTGCCAGCAGGGTTACGGCAGGGTTGGAACAGTACTTC. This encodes CASRVTAGLEQYF.

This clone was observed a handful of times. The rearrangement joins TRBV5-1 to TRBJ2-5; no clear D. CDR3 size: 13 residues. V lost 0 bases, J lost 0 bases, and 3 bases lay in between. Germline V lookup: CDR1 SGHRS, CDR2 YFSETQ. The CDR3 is CASSLDYQETQYF. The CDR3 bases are TGCGCCAGCAGCTTGGACTACCAAGAGACCCAGTACTTC. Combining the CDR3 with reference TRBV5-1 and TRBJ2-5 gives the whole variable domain KAGVTQTPRYLIKTRGQQVTLSCSPISGHRSVSWYQQTPGQGLQFLFEYFSETQRNKGNFPGRFSGRQFSNSRSEMNVSTLELGDSALYLCASSLDYQETQYFGPGTRLLVL.

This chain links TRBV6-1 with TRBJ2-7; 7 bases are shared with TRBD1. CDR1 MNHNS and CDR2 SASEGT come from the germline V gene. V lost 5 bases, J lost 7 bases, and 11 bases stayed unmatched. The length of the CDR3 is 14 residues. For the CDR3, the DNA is TGTGCCAGCAGTTTTAGAGACAGGGTTGGGGAGCAGTACTTC. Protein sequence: CASSFRDRVGEQYF.

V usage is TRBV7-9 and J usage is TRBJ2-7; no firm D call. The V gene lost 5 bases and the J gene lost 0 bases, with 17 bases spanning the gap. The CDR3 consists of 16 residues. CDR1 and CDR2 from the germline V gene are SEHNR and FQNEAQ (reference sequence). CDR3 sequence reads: CASSPVQGDSSYEQYF. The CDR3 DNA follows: TGTGCCAGCAGCCCGGTACAAGGCGATTCCTCCTACGAGCAGTACTTC.

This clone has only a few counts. CDR3 amino acids: CSVKGALIPAFF. The DNA for the CDR3 is TGCAGCGTTAAAGGGGCTCTTATCCCGGCTTTCTTT. This sequence joins TRBV29-1 and TRBJ1-1; TRBD1 is a possible D gene (5 bases). V was pared by 5 bases and J by 11 bases, with 18 bases between. Germline-derived CDR1 and CDR2 are SQVTM and ANQGSEA. This CDR3 has 12 residues.

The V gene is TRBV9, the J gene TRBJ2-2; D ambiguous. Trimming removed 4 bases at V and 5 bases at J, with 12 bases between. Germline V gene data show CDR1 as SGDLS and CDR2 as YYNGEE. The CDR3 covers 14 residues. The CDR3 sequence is CASSRDPKTGELFF. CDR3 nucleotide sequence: TGTGCCAGCAGCCGTGACCCTAAAACCGGGGAGCTGTTTTTT.

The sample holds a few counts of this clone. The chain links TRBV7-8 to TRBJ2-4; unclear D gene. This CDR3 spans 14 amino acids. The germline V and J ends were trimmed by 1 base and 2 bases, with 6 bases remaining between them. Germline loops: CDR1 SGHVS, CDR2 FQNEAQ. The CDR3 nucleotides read TGTGCCAGCAGCTTAGGAGGTTCCAAAAACATTCAGTACTTC. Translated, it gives CASSLGGSKNIQYF.

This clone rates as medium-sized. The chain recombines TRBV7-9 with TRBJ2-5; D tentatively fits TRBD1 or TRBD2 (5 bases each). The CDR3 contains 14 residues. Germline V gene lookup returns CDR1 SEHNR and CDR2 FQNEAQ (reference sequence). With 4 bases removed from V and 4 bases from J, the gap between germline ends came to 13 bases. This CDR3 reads CASSSRTGGETQYF. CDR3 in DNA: TGTGCCAGCAGCTCTAGGACTGGGGGAGAGACCCAGTACTTC.

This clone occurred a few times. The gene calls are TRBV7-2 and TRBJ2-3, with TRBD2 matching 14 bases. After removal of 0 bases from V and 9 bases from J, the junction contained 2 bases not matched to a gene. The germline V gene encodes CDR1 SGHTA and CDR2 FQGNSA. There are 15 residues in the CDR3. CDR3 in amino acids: CASSLAGLAGETQYF. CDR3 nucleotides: TGTGCCAGCAGCTTAGCGGGACTAGCGGGAGAAACGCAGTATTTT.

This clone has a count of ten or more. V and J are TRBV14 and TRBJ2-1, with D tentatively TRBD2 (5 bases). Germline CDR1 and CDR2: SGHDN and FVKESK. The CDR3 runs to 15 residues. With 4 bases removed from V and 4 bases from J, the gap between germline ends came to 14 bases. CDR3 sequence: CASSPLEDFYNEQFF. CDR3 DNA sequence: TGTGCCAGCAGCCCACTAGAGGATTTTTACAATGAGCAGTTCTTC.

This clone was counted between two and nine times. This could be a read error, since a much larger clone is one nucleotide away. CDR3 in amino acids: CALRFGTGTGAFF. CDR3 bases: TGTGCCTTGAGGTTCGGGACAGGGACCGGAGCTTTCTTT. V gene TRBV30 combines with J gene TRBJ1-1; 9 bases are a match to TRBD1. The CDR3 consists of 13 residues. The junction had 13 bases not matched to a gene; V was cut back by 7 bases and J by 10 bases. In germline, CDR1 is GTSNPN, CDR2 SVGIG (reference sequence).

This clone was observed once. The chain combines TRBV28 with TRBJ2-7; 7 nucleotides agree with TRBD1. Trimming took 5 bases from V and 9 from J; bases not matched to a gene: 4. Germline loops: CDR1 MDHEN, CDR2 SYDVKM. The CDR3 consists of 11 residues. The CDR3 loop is CASSLDRTQYF. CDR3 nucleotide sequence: TGTGCCAGCAGTCTGGACAGGACGCAGTACTTC.

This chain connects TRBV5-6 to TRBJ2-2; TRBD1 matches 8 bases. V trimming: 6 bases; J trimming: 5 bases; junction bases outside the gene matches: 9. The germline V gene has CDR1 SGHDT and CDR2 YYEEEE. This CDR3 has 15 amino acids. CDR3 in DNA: TGTGCCAGCACCGGACAGGGCGGAAGGACCGGGGAGCTGTTTTTT. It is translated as CASTGQGGRTGELFF.

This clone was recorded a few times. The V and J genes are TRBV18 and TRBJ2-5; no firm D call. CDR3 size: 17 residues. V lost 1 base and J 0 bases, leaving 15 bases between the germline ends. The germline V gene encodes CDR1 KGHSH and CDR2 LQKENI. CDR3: CASSPQVPTKYQETQYF. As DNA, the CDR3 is TGTGCCAGCTCACCACAAGTACCGACCAAATACCAAGAGACCCAGTACTTC.

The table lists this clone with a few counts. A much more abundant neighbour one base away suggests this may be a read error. CDR3 bases: TGTGCCAGCAGTTCCCAAGAGACCCAGTACTTC. Translation: CASSSQETQYF. This chain joins TRBV6-6 and TRBJ2-5; no clear D. The germline gives CDR1 MNHNY, CDR2 SVGAGI (reference sequence). V lost 4 bases, J lost 1 base, and 1 base lay in between. There are 11 residues in the CDR3.

CDR3 coding DNA: TGTGCCGCCCGGGGGGACTATAATGAGCAGTTCTTC. Its translation: CAARGDYNEQFF. The chain carries TRBV25-1 and TRBJ2-1; 7 bases map to TRBD2. CDR1 MGHDK and CDR2 SYGVNS come from the germline V gene. The CDR3 runs to 12 residues. J lost 7 bases, V lost 11 bases, and 8 bases had no gene match.

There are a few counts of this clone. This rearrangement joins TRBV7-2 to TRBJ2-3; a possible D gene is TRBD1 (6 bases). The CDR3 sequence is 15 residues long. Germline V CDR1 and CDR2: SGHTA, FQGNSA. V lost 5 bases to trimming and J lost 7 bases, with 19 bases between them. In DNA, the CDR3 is TGTGCCAGCAGCCCATTTGGGGGCCCGCCTCATACGCAGTATTTT. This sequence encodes CASSPFGGPPHTQYF.

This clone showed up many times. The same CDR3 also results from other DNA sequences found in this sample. This chain's CDR3 is CATSRRVDGALPYF. As DNA, the CDR3 is TGTGCCACCAGCAGACGAGTCGACGGTGCCCTACCGTATTTT. This chain uses TRBV15 with TRBJ2-3; no definite D call. The CDR3 length is 14 residues. Trimming took 2 bases from V and 14 from J, leaving 20 bases between them. Germline values: CDR1 LNHNV, CDR2 YYDKDF (reference sequence).

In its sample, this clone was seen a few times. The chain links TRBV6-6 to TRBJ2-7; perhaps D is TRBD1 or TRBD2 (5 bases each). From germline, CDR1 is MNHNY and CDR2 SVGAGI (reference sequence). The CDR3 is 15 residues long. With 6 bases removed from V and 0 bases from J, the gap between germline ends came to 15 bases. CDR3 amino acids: CASSPSGRSSYEQYF. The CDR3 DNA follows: TGTGCCAGCAGCCCATCAGGGAGAAGCTCCTACGAGCAGTACTTC.

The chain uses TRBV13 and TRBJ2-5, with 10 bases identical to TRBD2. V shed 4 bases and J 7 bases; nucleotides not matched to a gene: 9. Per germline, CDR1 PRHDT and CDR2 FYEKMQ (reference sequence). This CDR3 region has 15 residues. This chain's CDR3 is CASSSLAGGGGTQYF. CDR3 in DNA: TGTGCCAGCAGCTCCTTAGCGGGGGGCGGAGGGACCCAGTACTTC.

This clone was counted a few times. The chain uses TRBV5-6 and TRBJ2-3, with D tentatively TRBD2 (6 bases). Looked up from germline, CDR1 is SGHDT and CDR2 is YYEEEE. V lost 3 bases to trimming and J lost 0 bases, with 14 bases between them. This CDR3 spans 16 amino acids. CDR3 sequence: CASSYPPGTSTDTQYF. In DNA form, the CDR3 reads TGTGCCAGCAGCTATCCACCCGGGACTAGCACAGATACGCAGTATTTT.